The 16 T cell receptor beta chains below all came from one sample that was sequenced in a study of spatial heterogeneity in lung cancer. Whole-study results and caveats: Higher tumor mutation counts went along with higher counts of expanded intratumoral alpha and beta TCRs.

For these TCRs, the target antigens are not known. TCRdb passed the 5' RACE reads through MiXCR, listing each CDR3 protein once. In the table there are about 6,900 distinct CDR3 sequences, less than 3.5% of which are singletons. Stated time point: sample taken at primary tumor resection. Material: lung tumor tissue, obtained at surgery. The receptors come from a male donor with early-stage non-small cell lung cancer.

This clonotype showed up just a few times. The rearrangement links TRBV5-1 to TRBJ2-4, with D perhaps matching TRBD2 (7 bases). V lost 2 bases, J lost 2 bases, and 14 bases lay in between. The length of the CDR3 is 16 residues. In germline, CDR1 is SGHRS, CDR2 YFSETQ. The chain's CDR3 is CASSFAGARTKNIQYF. DNA of the CDR3: TGCGCCAGCAGCTTCGCGGGGGCGAGAACCAAAAACATTCAGTACTTC. The full variable domain, its missing parts supplied by reference TRBV5-1 and TRBJ2-4, is KAGVTQTPRYLIKTRGQQVTLSCSPISGHRSVSWYQQTPGQGLQFLFEYFSETQRNKGNFPGRFSGRQFSNSRSEMNVSTLELGDSALYLCASSFAGARTKNIQYFGAGTRLSVL.

V gene TRBV7-2 combines with J gene TRBJ2-3; D unclear. V lost 1 base, J lost 5 bases, and 7 bases lay in between. The CDR3 runs 13 residues. The V gene's germline CDR1 is SGHTA and CDR2 FQGNSA. CDR3 DNA sequence: TGTGCCAGCAGCTTAGGACTCCGAGATACGCAGTATTTT. Translating it yields CASSLGLRDTQYF.

This clonotype was detected many times. This sequence joins TRBV12-3 or TRBV12-4 and TRBJ2-7; TRBD2 agrees at 7 bases. V dropped 8 bases and J dropped 9; count of bases not matched to a gene: 16. CDR3 length: 14 residues. The CDR3 spells CASSRGWAYEGQYF. The CDR3 DNA sequence: TGTGCCAGCTCGCGGGGGTGGGCATACGAGGGGCAGTACTTC.

Ten or more counts support this clonotype. V gene TRBV5-5 combines with J gene TRBJ1-1; maybe TRBD1 (5 bases). The CDR3 is 14 amino acids. Germline V gene lookup returns CDR1 SGHKS and CDR2 YYEKEE (reference sequence). Trimming left V 0 bases short and J 5 bases short, with 11 bases between. CDR3 sequence reads: CASSLVRGRTEAFF. Here the CDR3 DNA reads TGTGCCAGCAGCTTGGTGAGGGGCCGGACTGAAGCTTTCTTT.

At least ten counts were recorded for this clonotype. The rearrangement joins TRBV19 to TRBJ2-7, with a tentative D call TRBD2 (6 bases). The germline V gene encodes CDR1 LNHDA and CDR2 SQIVND (reference sequence). With 5 bases removed from V and 3 bases from J, the gap between germline ends came to 14 bases. The CDR3 has 14 residues. The CDR3 protein is CASSPGGVSYEQYF. The CDR3 region has the DNA TGTGCCAGTAGTCCCGGGGGAGTAAGCTACGAGCAGTACTTC.

This clonotype was observed at least ten times. J is TRBJ2-3 and V is TRBV10-1; D is undetermined. Germline V CDR1 and CDR2: WNHNN, SYGVQD (reference sequence). Deletions cut 0 bases from V and 5 bases from J, with 6 bases between. The CDR3 covers 13 residues. The DNA for the CDR3 is TGCGCCAGCAGTGAGTCGAGGTTAGATACGCAGTATTTT. Translation gives CASSESRLDTQYF.

This clonotype was seen ten or more times. The rearrangement joins TRBV10-1 to TRBJ2-1; TRBD1 or TRBD2 may be the D gene (5 bases each). Trimming pared 6 bases from V and 1 base from J, leaving 10 bases between. The CDR3 has 14 amino acids. Germline V gene data show CDR1 as WNHNN and CDR2 as SYGVQD (reference sequence). CDR3 region: CASSGTDSYNEQFF. In nucleotides, the CDR3 is TGCGCCAGCAGCGGGACGGATTCCTACAATGAGCAGTTCTTC.

This clonotype appeared many times. This chain joins TRBV11-2 and TRBJ2-1, with 7 bases identical to TRBD2. The CDR3 consists of 15 residues. The germline V gene encodes CDR1 SGHAT and CDR2 FQNNGV. The V segment lost 1 base and the J segment 8 bases; nucleotides outside the gene matches: 8. The CDR3 bases are TGTGCCAGCAGCTTAGCGGGAGGCGCTGTGGATGAGCAGTTCTTC. Its protein is CASSLAGGAVDEQFF. The whole variable domain, filled in from reference TRBV11-2 and TRBJ2-1, reads EAGVAQSPRYKIIEKRQSVAFWCNPISGHATLYWYQQILGQGPKLLIQFQNNGVVDDSQLPKDRFSAERLKGVDSTLKIQPAKLEDSAVYLCASSLAGGAVDEQFFGPGTRLTVL.

This clonotype is medium-sized within its sample. DNA of the CDR3: TGTGCCAGCAGTGCGCAGGGGTACGAGCAGTACTTC. It yields the protein CASSAQGYEQYF. The chain couples TRBV6-1 to TRBJ2-7, with TRBD1 as a possible D gene (6 bases). CDR1 and CDR2 from the germline V gene are MNHNS and SASEGT. The germline V and J ends were trimmed by 4 bases and 4 bases, with 8 bases remaining between them. This CDR3 has 12 amino acids.

In its sample, this clonotype is medium-sized. V is TRBV6-1 and J is TRBJ1-1; D is unclear. CDR1 and CDR2 (germline): MNHNS, SASEGT. Trimming cost V 8 bases and J 8 bases, with 18 bases left between them. CDR3 length: 13 residues. CDR3 protein: CASGPRPTGEAFF. The DNA of the CDR3 is TGTGCCAGCGGCCCCAGGCCCACCGGCGAAGCTTTCTTT.

Relative to its sample, this clonotype is medium-sized. The chain couples TRBV28 to TRBJ1-2; the D is unclear. The CDR3 runs 14 residues. V gave up 2 bases and J gave up 0 bases, with 7 bases separating them. The V gene's germline CDR1 is MDHEN and CDR2 SYDVKM. The CDR3 loop is CASSLTATNYGYTF. The CDR3 DNA is TGTGCCAGCAGTTTAACGGCCACTAACTATGGCTACACCTTC.

This clonotype is labeled as medium-sized. The rearrangement uses TRBV10-3 and TRBJ1-1, with D tentatively TRBD1 (5 bases). CDR3 size: 14 residues. The V end was cut by 6 bases, the J end by 1 base, with 12 bases between. CDR1 ENHRY and CDR2 SYGVKD come from the germline V gene. The CDR3 loop is CAIRGQGRNTEAFF. The DNA for the CDR3 is TGTGCCATCAGGGGTCAGGGCAGGAACACTGAAGCTTTCTTT.

This clonotype appeared a few times. This chain connects TRBV9 to TRBJ1-1; D might be TRBD1 (5 bases). This CDR3 comprises 16 residues. Germline CDR1 reads SGDLS; CDR2 reads YYNGEE. The V and J ends lost 0 bases and 1 base respectively, with 13 bases between them. The CDR3 reads CASSVGEGRRNTEAFF. CDR3 nucleotide sequence: TGTGCCAGCAGCGTAGGGGAGGGACGGAGGAACACTGAAGCTTTCTTT. The full variable domain, rest sourced from reference TRBV9 and TRBJ1-1, is DSGVTQTPKHLITATGQRVTLRCSPRSGDLSVYWYQQSLDQGLQFLIQYYNGEERAKGNILERFSAQQFPDLHSELNLSSLELGDSALYFCASSVGEGRRNTEAFFGQGTRLTVV.

This clonotype has at least ten counts. V and J are TRBV7-6 and TRBJ2-5; the D is unclear. Germline V gives CDR1 SGHVS, CDR2 FNYEAQ. The CDR3 totals 12 residues. V shed 1 base and J shed 1 base, with 1 base lying between them. The CDR3 nucleotides read TGTGCCAGCAGCTTAGGCCAAGAGACCCAGTACTTC. Residues: CASSLGQETQYF.

In its sample, this clonotype was seen many times. The V and J genes are TRBV9 and TRBJ2-7, with D perhaps TRBD1 (6 bases). V lost 4 bases and J lost 2, with 13 bases in between. The CDR3 extends over 14 amino acids. Germline V gives CDR1 SGDLS, CDR2 YYNGEE. CDR3 nucleotide sequence: TGTGCCAGCAGCTACCGGGACACAACCTACGAGCAGTACTTC. Translation: CASSYRDTTYEQYF.

Sample share makes this clonotype medium-sized (0.01 to 0.1%). The gene calls are TRBV25-1 and TRBJ2-1; tentatively, D is TRBD1 or TRBD2 (5 bases each). This CDR3 region has 16 residues. The V end lost 0 bases, the J end lost 5 bases, and 14 bases lay between the germline ends. Germline CDR1 and CDR2: MGHDK and SYGVNS. CDR3 coding DNA: TGTGCCAGCAGTGAATATGGACTGGGGGTTCACAATGAGCAGTTCTTC. Its translation: CASSEYGLGVHNEQFF.